This passage covers 22 T cell receptor beta chains from one sample sequenced in a study of blood T cell repertoires in COVID-19. Libraries were prepared by immunoSEQ multiplex PCR; TCRdb keeps only in-frame clonotypes and omits some of them. The sample holds 200,000 to 300,000 clones, 75% to 85% seen once. Sequenced sample: peripheral blood. Source of these receptors: a human donor in a cohort sampled during active COVID-19.

The J gene is TRBJ2-3, the V gene TRBV2; a weak D match, TRBD2 (7 bases). V lost 8 bases, J lost 2 bases, and 20 bases lay in between. This CDR3 has 16 amino acids. CDR1 is SNHLY and CDR2 is FYNNEI in the germline V gene. The CDR3 protein is CASSVRAGAYTDTQYF. CDR3 bases: TGTGCCAGCTCGGTGAGGGCGGGGGCCTACACAGATACGCAGTATTTT.

The CDR3 bases are TGTGCCAGCGCTGTAACTTCCTACGAGCAGTACTTC. It encodes CASAVTSYEQYF. This rearrangement joins TRBV7-2 to TRBJ2-7; D unclear. Germline CDR1 is SGHTA and CDR2 is FQGNSA. V was cut by 8 bases and J by 1 base, with 9 bases left in between. The CDR3 runs to 12 residues.

The chain combines TRBV15 with TRBJ2-7; D is possibly TRBD2 (5 bases). Germline loops: CDR1 LNHNV, CDR2 YYDKDF (reference sequence). V was shortened by 5 bases and J by 4 bases, with 18 bases between the two germline ends. This CDR3 has 15 amino acids. The CDR3 sequence: CATSASNRGAYEQYF. DNA of the CDR3: TGTGCCACCAGCGCGTCGAACCGGGGAGCGTACGAGCAGTACTTC.

This clone appeared a single time. V is TRBV11-2 and J is TRBJ2-3; D is undetermined. Per the germline V gene, CDR1 is SGHAT and CDR2 is FQNNGV. This CDR3 is built from 10 residues. V lost 8 bases to trimming and J lost 4 bases, with 4 bases between them. The CDR3 loop reads CASEADTQYF. The DNA of the CDR3 is TGTGCCAGCGAGGCAGATACGCAGTATTTT.

The chain couples TRBV5-1 to TRBJ2-2; possible D gene TRBD1, 5 bases. Trimming cost V 0 bases and J 3 bases, with 9 bases left between them. This CDR3 has 15 amino acids. Germline loops: CDR1 SGHRS, CDR2 YFSETQ. As DNA, the CDR3 is TGCGCCAGCAGCTTGGAGGGGTCCTACACCGGGGAGCTGTTTTTT. Protein product: CASSLEGSYTGELFF.

The chain is built from TRBV10-1 and TRBJ2-2, with TRBD2 as a possible D gene (6 bases). The germline V gene has CDR1 WNHNN and CDR2 SYGVQD (reference sequence). The CDR3 is made up of 19 amino acids. The V gene lost 6 bases and the J gene lost 6 bases, with 29 bases spanning the gap. CDR3 amino acids: CASRREGRGGKKGPGELFF. DNA for the CDR3: TGCGCCAGCAGAAGAGAAGGGCGGGGTGGGAAAAAAGGACCCGGGGAGCTGTTTTTT.

In DNA form, the CDR3 reads TGTGCCAGCAGTTTAGGCTCCACCGGGGAGCTGTTTTTT. The encoded protein is CASSLGSTGELFF. This chain uses TRBV28 with TRBJ2-2, with D hard to call. Germline lookup yields CDR1 MDHEN and CDR2 SYDVKM. With 2 bases removed from V and 4 bases from J, the gap between germline ends came to 5 bases. This CDR3 has 13 amino acids.

The gene calls are TRBV30 and TRBJ2-1; the D gene is possibly TRBD1 (6 bases). Germline assignment: CDR1 GTSNPN and CDR2 SVGIG (reference sequence). The CDR3 is made up of 11 amino acids. Trimming shortened V by 6 bases and J by 8 bases, and 11 bases separated the two germline ends. CDR3 sequence (DNA): TGTGCCTGTCCCAGGGGATATGAGCAGTTCTTC. This translates into CACPRGYEQFF.

The gene calls are TRBV5-1 and TRBJ2-3; TRBD2 matches 10 bases. From germline, CDR1 is SGHRS and CDR2 YFSETQ. This CDR3 has 17 amino acids. The J segment lost 2 bases and the V segment lost 1 base, leaving 7 bases of the junction unmatched. The CDR3 loop reads CASSLSVAGGSTDTQYF. CDR3 in DNA: TGCGCCAGCAGCTTGTCTGTAGCGGGGGGCTCCACAGATACGCAGTATTTT.

The V gene is TRBV7-3, the J gene TRBJ2-5, with 12 bases aligning to TRBD2. Looked up from germline, CDR1 is SGHTA and CDR2 is FQGTGA. V was clipped by 4 bases and J by 5 bases; unmatched bases: 5. This CDR3 has 15 amino acids. The CDR3 here is CASSSRLAGAETQYF. CDR3 bases: TGTGCCAGCAGCTCGCGACTAGCGGGAGCCGAGACCCAGTACTTC.

V gene TRBV9 combines with J gene TRBJ2-2; weak D call: TRBD1 (5 bases). The CDR3 runs to 15 residues. Germline V gene data show CDR1 as SGDLS and CDR2 as YYNGEE. V lost 0 bases, J lost 6 bases, and 12 bases lay in between. This CDR3 reads CASSVVLGAPGELFF. In nucleotides, the CDR3 is TGTGCCAGCAGCGTAGTGTTAGGGGCCCCCGGGGAGCTGTTTTTT.

The V and J genes are TRBV6-5 and TRBJ1-2; TRBD1 agrees at 7 bases. The CDR3 length is 16 residues. Germline CDR1 reads MNHEY; CDR2 reads SVGAGI. With 4 bases clipped from V and 7 bases from J, the junction kept 15 bases outside the gene matches. The CDR3 here is CASSLQGRLLGFGYTF. CDR3 nucleotide sequence: TGTGCCAGCAGTTTACAGGGGAGGCTTTTGGGCTTTGGCTACACCTTC.

In the case of this clone: The junction differs from germline at one of its ends, possibly a read error. V usage is TRBV19 and J usage is TRBJ2-3; TRBD2 matches 9 bases. This CDR3 is built from 15 residues. Germline CDR1 is LNHDA and CDR2 is SQIVND (reference sequence). CDR3: CASSQSGTSTDTQYF. The CDR3 DNA is TGTGCCAGTAGCCAGAGCGGGACTAGCACGGATACGCAGTATTTT.

In regard to this clone: This specimen includes other DNA sequences encoding the same CDR3. The chain joins TRBV18 to TRBJ1-5, with TRBD1 as a possible D gene (5 bases). The CDR3 sequence is 14 residues long. Germline CDR1 is KGHSH and CDR2 is LQKENI. V lost 6 bases, J lost 2 bases, and 11 bases lay in between. This CDR3 reads CASSQGGGNQPQHF. DNA for the CDR3: TGTGCCAGCTCCCAGGGTGGTGGCAATCAGCCCCAGCATTTT.

The rearrangement joins TRBV4-2 to TRBJ1-2; the match to TRBD1 covers 9 bases. In germline, CDR1 is LGHNA, CDR2 YNFKEQ. This CDR3 contains 16 residues. The V and J ends lost 4 bases and 4 bases, in that order; junction bases with no gene match: 10. The CDR3 spells CASSLQGTGLTYGYTF. As DNA, the CDR3 is TGTGCCAGCAGCCTCCAGGGGACAGGGTTAACCTATGGCTACACCTTC.

J is TRBJ1-5 and V is TRBV3-1 (or the pseudogene TRBV3-2); the match to TRBD1 covers 8 bases. The CDR3 runs 14 residues. Germline V gene sequence: CDR1 LGHDT, CDR2 YNNKEL (reference sequence). Unmatched junction bases numbered 3, after V lost 1 base and J lost 7 bases. CDR3 sequence (DNA): TGTGCCAGCAGCCAAGGGGCAGGGGGCCAGCCCCAGCATTTT. It specifies CASSQGAGGQPQHF.

The chain has TRBV27 and TRBJ2-5; 7 bases are shared with TRBD1. Germline V lookup: CDR1 MNHEY, CDR2 SMNVEV (reference sequence). V lost 6 bases to trimming and J lost 4 bases; unmatched junction nucleotides: 5. This CDR3 is built from 13 residues. Written as DNA, the CDR3 is TGTGCCAGCAGGGCGACAGGGAGAGAGACCCAGTACTTC. Amino acids: CASRATGRETQYF.

The rearrangement joins TRBV7-6 to TRBJ1-1; TRBD1 is a possible D gene (6 bases). CDR3 length equals 14 residues. The germline V and J ends were trimmed by 0 bases and 4 bases, with 9 bases remaining between them. Germline-derived CDR1 and CDR2 are SGHVS and FNYEAQ. CDR3 sequence (DNA): TGTGCCAGCAGCTTAGCCGGACAGAGCACTGAAGCTTTCTTT. Its protein is CASSLAGQSTEAFF. Full variable domain (outside the CDR3, taken from reference TRBV7-6 and TRBJ1-1): GAGVSQSPRYKVTKRGQDVALRCDPISGHVSLYWYRQALGQGPEFLTYFNYEAQQDKSGLPNDRFSAERPEGSISTLTIQRTEQRDSAMYRCASSLAGQSTEAFFGQGTRLTVV.

V gene TRBV3-1 (or the pseudogene TRBV3-2) combines with J gene TRBJ2-1, with unresolved D. CDR3 size: 16 residues. Germline CDR1 is LGHDT and CDR2 is YNNKEL (reference sequence). V gave up 1 base and J gave up 10 bases, with 20 bases separating them. The CDR3 bases are TGTGCCAGCAGCCAAGGAAGGCTACAGCCGGTGGCGGAGCAGTTCTTC. Amino acids: CASSQGRLQPVAEQFF.

The rearrangement uses TRBV3-1 (or the pseudogene TRBV3-2) and TRBJ2-2; 7 positions agree with TRBD2. The V gene's germline CDR1 is LGHDT and CDR2 YNNKEL (reference sequence). Trimming at V came to 4 bases and at J to 3 bases, leaving 8 bases not matched to a gene. The CDR3 has 16 amino acids. The CDR3 DNA follows: TGTGCCAGCAGCCCTTGGGGAGGGGCGTACACCGGGGAGCTGTTTTTT. It codes for CASSPWGGAYTGELFF.

The chain carries TRBV4-1 and TRBJ2-1; 8 bases fit TRBD2. This CDR3 comprises 16 residues. Trimming removed 4 bases from V and 4 bases from J; junction bases left unmatched: 9. Germline V gives CDR1 MGHRA, CDR2 YSYEKL. CDR3 in DNA: TGCGCCAGCAGCCGGGATTTATCGGGGGGGTACAATGAGCAGTTCTTC. It yields the protein CASSRDLSGGYNEQFF.

The chain joins TRBV5-4 to TRBJ2-7, with D possibly matching TRBD1 (6 bases). This CDR3 contains 14 residues. Deletions cut 1 base from V and 4 bases from J, with 12 bases between. Germline V gives CDR1 SGHNT, CDR2 YYREEE (reference sequence). CDR3 coding DNA: TGTGCCAGCAGCTTGCAGGGGAGTTGGTACGAGCAGTACTTC. Its protein is CASSLQGSWYEQYF.